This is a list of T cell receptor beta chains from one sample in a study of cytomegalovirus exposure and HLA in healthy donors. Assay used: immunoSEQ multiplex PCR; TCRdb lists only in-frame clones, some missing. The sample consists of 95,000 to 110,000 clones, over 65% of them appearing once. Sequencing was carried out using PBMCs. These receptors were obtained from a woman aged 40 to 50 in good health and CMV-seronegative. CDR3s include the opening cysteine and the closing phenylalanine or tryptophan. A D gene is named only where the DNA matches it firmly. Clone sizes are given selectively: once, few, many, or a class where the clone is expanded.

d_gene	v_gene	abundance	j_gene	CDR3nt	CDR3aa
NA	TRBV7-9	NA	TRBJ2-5	TGTGCCAGCAGCTTATGGGGGCTTGGGGTTCAGGAGACCCAGTACTTC	CASSLWGLGVQETQYF
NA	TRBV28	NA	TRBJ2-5	TGTGCCAGCAGTTTCAAGCGGTACCAAGAGACCCAGTACTTC	CASSFKRYQETQYF
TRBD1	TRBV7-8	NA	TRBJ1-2	TGTGCCAGCAGCTCGACAGGGGGCATTGGCGAGACCTATGGCTACACCTTC	CASSSTGGIGETYGYTF
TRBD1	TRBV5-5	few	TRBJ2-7	TGTGCCAGCAGCTGGGGACAGGGGGGGTTTTACGAGCAGTACTTC	CASSWGQGGFYEQYF
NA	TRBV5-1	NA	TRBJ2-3	TGCGCCAGCAGCGGGACGGGAGTTCGGGATACGCAGTATTTT	CASSGTGVRDTQYF
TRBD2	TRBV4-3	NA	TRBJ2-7	TGCGCCAGCAGCCACGGGACTAACGTCTACGAGCAGTACTTC	CASSHGTNVYEQYF
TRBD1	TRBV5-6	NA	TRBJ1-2	TGTGCCAGCAGCTTGGCGGGGACAGGTGGCTACACCTTC	CASSLAGTGGYTF
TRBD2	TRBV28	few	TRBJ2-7	TGTGCCAGCAGTAGTTCGGGACTAGCGGGCCGAAACTCCTACGAGCAGTACTTC	CASSSSGLAGRNSYEQYF
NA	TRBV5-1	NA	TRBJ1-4	TGCGCCAGCAGCTTGGCCGGGGAGGGGACGGTAGAAAAACTGTTTTTT	CASSLAGEGTVEKLFF
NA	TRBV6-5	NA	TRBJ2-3	TGTGCCAGCAGTTACAGGGCAAGCGGGTTTGATACGCAGTATTTT	CASSYRASGFDTQYF
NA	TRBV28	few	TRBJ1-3	TGTGCCACCATTGACAGAAGCTCTGGAAACACCATATATTTT	CATIDRSSGNTIYF
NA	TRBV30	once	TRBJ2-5	TGTGCCTGGAGTGTACTGTGGGAGACCCAGTACTTC	CAWSVLWETQYF
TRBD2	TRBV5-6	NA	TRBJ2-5	TGTGCCAGCAGTTTCGGACTAGCGGGAGACCAAGAGACCCAGTACTTC	CASSFGLAGDQETQYF
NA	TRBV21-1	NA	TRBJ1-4	TGTGCCAGCGCCGAGTCGGACAGCGGATTACATGCAACTAATGAAAAACTGTTTTTT	CASAESDSGLHATNEKLFF
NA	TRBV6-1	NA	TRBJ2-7	TGTGCCAGCAGCCCGGGGGAGTACGAGCAGTACTTC	CASSPGEYEQYF
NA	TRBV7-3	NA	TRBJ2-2	TGTGCCAGCAGTCTGAACAGGAACACCGGGGAGCTGTTTTTT	CASSLNRNTGELFF
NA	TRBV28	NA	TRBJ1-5	TGTGCCAGCAGCTCGCGGATGCAAAGCAATCAGCCCCAGCATTTT	CASSSRMQSNQPQHF
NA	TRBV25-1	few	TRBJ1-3	TGTGCCAGCAGTGGGGGCAGCTCTGGAAACACCATATATTTT	CASSGGSSGNTIYF
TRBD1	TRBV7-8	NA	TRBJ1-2	TGCGCCAGCAGCCCAGGGACAGGGTTCCGCTACACCTTC	CASSPGTGFRYTF
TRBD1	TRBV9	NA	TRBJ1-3	TGTGCCAGCAGCGTAGGGTCAGGGGGCGGAAACACCATATATTTT	CASSVGSGGGNTIYF